These 10 T cell receptor beta chains were all obtained from the same sample, sequenced in a study of control samples from healthy donors and cancer patients. Data came from immunoSEQ multiplex PCR; TCRdb stores just in-frame clones and leaves some out. The sample has about 110,000 clones; roughly 90% are singletons. Sample: PBMCs. All receptors come from a woman in her fifties or sixties with lung cancer.

The CDR3 nucleotides read TGTGCCAGCAAGGGGACAGGGTCGGCAGATACGCAGTATTTT. As protein: CASKGTGSADTQYF. The V call is TRBV28, the J call TRBJ2-3; the match to TRBD1 covers 9 bases. CDR1 and CDR2 from the germline V gene are MDHEN and SYDVKM. With 7 bases clipped from V and 4 bases from J, the junction kept 6 bases outside the gene matches. This CDR3 comprises 14 residues.

This clone was seen only once. V usage is TRBV7-2 and J usage is TRBJ2-1, with 9 bases matching TRBD2. This CDR3 spans 16 amino acids. The germline V gene has CDR1 SGHTA and CDR2 FQGNSA. Germline trimming cut 1 base from V and 5 bases from J; bases unmatched to any gene: 6. The DNA for the CDR3 is TGTGCCAGCAGCTTAGACCCGGGACTAGCTGACAATGAGCAGTTCTTC. It codes for CASSLDPGLADNEQFF.

This rearrangement joins TRBV29-1 to TRBJ2-3; D is ambiguous. The CDR3 totals 13 residues. Trimming took off 6 bases at V and 0 bases at J, with 10 bases between the two ends. Germline CDR1 and CDR2: SQVTM and ANQGSEA. The CDR3 sequence is CSVDLFSTDTQYF. Here the CDR3 DNA reads TGCAGCGTCGACCTTTTTAGCACAGATACGCAGTATTTT.

The sample holds one count of this clone. In the same sample, other DNA sequences code for this CDR3. CDR3 DNA: TGTGCCAGCAGCGTTGAAGACTACAATGAGCAGTTCTTC. Residues: CASSVEDYNEQFF. The J gene is TRBJ2-1, the V gene TRBV9; no clear D. Deletions cut 2 bases from V and 3 bases from J, with 6 bases between. Germline V gene data show CDR1 as SGDLS and CDR2 as YYNGEE. The CDR3 runs to 13 residues.

This clone came up once. This rearrangement joins TRBV11-2 to TRBJ2-2; a weak D match, TRBD2 (5 bases). Germline assignment: CDR1 SGHAT and CDR2 FQNNGV. V was trimmed by 3 bases and J by 2 bases, leaving 7 bases between them. The CDR3 spans 14 residues. This chain's CDR3 is CASSFGVNTGELFF. The CDR3 DNA is TGTGCCAGCAGCTTCGGGGTAAACACCGGGGAGCTGTTTTTT.

This chain links TRBV19 with TRBJ1-5; no clear D. The CDR3 is made up of 10 amino acids. Germline loops: CDR1 LNHDA, CDR2 SQIVND (reference sequence). V was cut by 7 bases and J by 9 bases, with 7 bases left in between. CDR3 bases: TGTGCCAGTAACAACCGGCCCCAGCATTTT. As protein: CASNNRPQHF.

This chain joins TRBV2 and TRBJ2-5; 7 positions agree with TRBD2. CDR3 length equals 16 residues. CDR1 and CDR2 from the germline V gene are SNHLY and FYNNEI. V shed 4 bases, J shed 4 bases, and the junction held 12 bases outside the gene matches. CDR3 sequence (DNA): TGTGCCAGCAGTGCAGCGGGAAGGATGCTACGAGAGACCCAGTACTTC. Amino acids: CASSAAGRMLRETQYF. The full variable domain, with the rest looked up from reference TRBV2 and TRBJ2-5, is EPEVTQTPSHQVTQMGQEVILRCVPISNHLYFYWYRQILGQKVEFLVSFYNNEISEKSEIFDDQFSVERPDGSNFTLKIRSTKLEDSAMYFCASSAAGRMLRETQYFGPGTRLLVL.

Here the CDR3 reads CSAREPPVAFF. The CDR3 DNA is TGCAGTGCTAGAGAGCCCCCCGTGGCTTTCTTT. This chain links TRBV20-1 with TRBJ1-1; D remains unclear. Germline-derived CDR1 and CDR2 are DFQATT and SNEGSKA (reference sequence). V was clipped by 0 bases and J by 11 bases, with 10 bases between them. The CDR3 is 11 amino acids.

The rearrangement uses TRBV5-1 and TRBJ1-1; perhaps TRBD1 as D (5 bases). The germline CDR1 and CDR2 sequences are SGHRS and YFSETQ. With 0 bases removed from V and 6 bases from J, the gap between germline ends came to 12 bases. The CDR3 runs to 14 residues. The CDR3 is CASSLGRDVPEAFF. In nucleotides, the CDR3 is TGCGCCAGCAGCTTGGGCAGGGACGTCCCTGAAGCTTTCTTT.

There are a few counts of this clone. The chain has TRBV7-2 and TRBJ1-1; TRBD1 matches 9 bases. The CDR3 is made up of 14 amino acids. Looked up from germline, CDR1 is SGHTA and CDR2 is FQGNSA. The V segment lost 5 bases and the J segment 5 bases; nucleotides outside the gene matches: 6. CDR3 loop: CASSIYRGRTEAFF. The CDR3 coding sequence is TGTGCCAGCAGCATATACAGGGGGCGGACTGAAGCTTTCTTT.